These 10 T cell receptor beta chains share one sample of origin, sequenced in a study of cytomegalovirus exposure and HLA in healthy donors. PCR was performed using 60 Vbeta and 13 Jbeta primers. The method was immunoSEQ multiplex PCR; TCRdb's version includes in-frame clones alone and lacks a portion of them. The table lists 130,000 or so clones, around 70% of them singletons. The sequencing sample was made of PBMCs. The receptors were gathered from a man aged 40-50 years in good health and CMV-seropositive.

V gene TRBV6-5 combines with J gene TRBJ1-5; 7 nucleotides match TRBD1. Germline V CDR1 and CDR2: MNHEY, SVGAGI. The CDR3 covers 14 residues. V was clipped by 6 bases and J by 3 bases; unmatched bases: 5. CDR3 DNA sequence: TGTGCCAGCAGCCGACAGGGAATCAATCAGCCCCAGCATTTT. Protein: CASSRQGINQPQHF.

This chain connects TRBV19 to TRBJ1-5, with TRBD1 identical over 9 bases. CDR3 length equals 15 residues. V gave up 5 bases and J gave up 6 bases; unmatched junction bases: 8. CDR1 LNHDA and CDR2 SQIVND come from the germline V gene (reference sequence). The CDR3 reads CASSSDRGGFQPQHF. CDR3 in DNA: TGTGCCAGTAGTTCGGACAGGGGAGGATTTCAGCCCCAGCATTTT.

The chain joins TRBV5-8 to TRBJ2-6; D may be TRBD2 (5 bases). V dropped 0 bases and J dropped 4 bases, with 8 bases sitting between them. The CDR3 runs 15 residues. The germline gives CDR1 SGHTS, CDR2 YDEGEE. In nucleotides, the CDR3 is TGTGCCAGCAGCTTGGGAGGGTCGGGGGCCAACGTCCTGACTTTC. This translates into CASSLGGSGANVLTF.

This chain links TRBV28 with TRBJ2-7; 7 bases are shared with TRBD1. CDR3 length: 14 amino acids. Germline assignment: CDR1 MDHEN and CDR2 SYDVKM. V was pared by 3 bases and J by 3 bases, with 5 bases of the junction left unmatched. The CDR3 DNA sequence: TGTGCCAGCAGTTTTGAGGGGGCCGGCTACGAGCAGTACTTC. As protein: CASSFEGAGYEQYF. Full variable domain (missing parts from reference TRBV28 and TRBJ2-7): DVKVTQSSRYLVKRTGEKVFLECVQDMDHENMFWYRQDPGLGLRLIYFSYDVKMKEKGDIPEGYSVSREKKERFSLILESASTNQTSMYLCASSFEGAGYEQYFGPGTRLTVT.

The CDR3 DNA is TGTGCCACCAGCAGTGGGCGGGGCTCCTACGAGCAGTACTTC. Translated: CATSSGRGSYEQYF. This sequence joins TRBV15 and TRBJ2-7; possible D gene TRBD2, 6 bases. V lost 3 bases, J lost 0 bases, and 9 bases lay in between. Germline V lookup: CDR1 LNHNV, CDR2 YYDKDF (reference sequence). The CDR3 is 14 residues long.

The chain combines TRBV5-1 with TRBJ2-1, with 10 bases that match TRBD1. This CDR3 is 14 amino acids long. The germline gives CDR1 SGHRS, CDR2 YFSETQ. The V gene end was trimmed by 4 bases and the J gene end by 9 bases; junction bases not matched to a gene: 7. In DNA form, the CDR3 reads TGCGCCAGCAGCCGGGACAGGGGAGGGGGTGAGCAGTTCTTC. It codes for CASSRDRGGGEQFF.

The chain carries TRBV28 and TRBJ2-7, with 10 positions matching TRBD1. V shed 4 bases and J 6 bases; nucleotides not matched to a gene: 6. This CDR3 region has 14 residues. In germline, CDR1 is MDHEN, CDR2 SYDVKM. CDR3 in amino acids: CASSSWDRGVEQYF. CDR3 in DNA: TGTGCCAGCAGTTCGTGGGACAGGGGAGTCGAGCAGTACTTC. The variable domain in full, completed from reference TRBV28 and TRBJ2-7, reads DVKVTQSSRYLVKRTGEKVFLECVQDMDHENMFWYRQDPGLGLRLIYFSYDVKMKEKGDIPEGYSVSREKKERFSLILESASTNQTSMYLCASSSWDRGVEQYFGPGTRLTVT.

This chain links TRBV30 with TRBJ1-6; D is uncertain. The germline V gene has CDR1 GTSNPN and CDR2 SVGIG (reference sequence). V gave up 3 bases and J gave up 6 bases, with 18 bases separating them. There are 16 residues in the CDR3. The CDR3: CAWSRLQTEGNSPLHF. Here the CDR3 DNA reads TGTGCCTGGAGCCGCCTACAGACCGAGGGTAATTCACCCCTCCACTTT.

The chain joins TRBV5-1 to TRBJ2-2, with D possibly TRBD1 on 5 matching bases. The ends were cut back, 4 bases at V and 6 bases at J, with 25 bases in the middle. The CDR3 length is 18 residues. Germline CDR1 and CDR2: SGHRS and YFSETQ. The CDR3 spells CASSLKRTNFGNAGELFF. Written as DNA, the CDR3 is TGCGCCAGCAGCCTGAAGAGGACAAATTTTGGAAACGCCGGGGAGCTGTTTTTT.

This rearrangement joins TRBV5-4 to TRBJ2-5; D call uncertain. Looked up from germline, CDR1 is SGHNT and CDR2 is YYREEE (reference sequence). This CDR3 is built from 14 residues. Deletions cut 1 base from V and 2 bases from J, with 9 bases between. CDR3 loop: CASSLIDTQETQYF. The DNA for the CDR3 is TGTGCCAGCAGCTTGATCGACACACAAGAGACCCAGTACTTC.